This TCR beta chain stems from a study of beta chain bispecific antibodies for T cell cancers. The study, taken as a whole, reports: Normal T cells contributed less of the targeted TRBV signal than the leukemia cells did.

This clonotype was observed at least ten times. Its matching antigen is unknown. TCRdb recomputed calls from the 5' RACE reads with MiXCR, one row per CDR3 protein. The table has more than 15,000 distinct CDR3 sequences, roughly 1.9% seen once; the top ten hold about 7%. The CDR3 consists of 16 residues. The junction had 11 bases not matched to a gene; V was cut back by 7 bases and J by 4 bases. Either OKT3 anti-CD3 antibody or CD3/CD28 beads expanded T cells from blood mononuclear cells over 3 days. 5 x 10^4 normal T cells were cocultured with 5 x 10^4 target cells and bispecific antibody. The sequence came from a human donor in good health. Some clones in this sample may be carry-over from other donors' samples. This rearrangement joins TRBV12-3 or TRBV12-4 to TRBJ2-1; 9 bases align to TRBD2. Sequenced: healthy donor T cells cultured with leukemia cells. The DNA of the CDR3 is TGTGCCAGCACCCCAGAGGCGGGGGGGTTTTACAATGAGCAGTTCTTC. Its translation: CASTPEAGGFYNEQFF.